The 31 T cell receptor beta chains below come from one sample, sequenced in a study of shared clonotypes between healthy human individuals. Assay used: immunoSEQ multiplex PCR; TCRdb lists only in-frame clones, some missing. Of some 580,000 clones listed, roughly 98% were seen once; the top ten hold 0.3%. Naive CD8 cells lacked CD45RO, underwent positive selection for CCR7 and left out terminally differentiated effector memory CD45RA+ cells. The specimen was naive CD8+ T cells sorted from blood. These receptor sequences come from a man between 25 and 39 years old in good health.

The chain is built from TRBV14 and TRBJ2-3, with D perhaps matching TRBD1 or TRBD2 (5 bases each). Trimming took off 4 bases at V and 4 bases at J, with 15 bases between the two ends. The CDR3 is 15 amino acids. Germline V CDR1 and CDR2: SGHDN, FVKESK. CDR3 sequence (DNA): TGTGCCAGCAGCCCTTCCGGGACCCTCCCAGATACGCAGTATTTT. Translation: CASSPSGTLPDTQYF. Drawing the rest from reference TRBV14 and TRBJ2-3, the complete variable domain is EAGVTQFPSHSVIEKGQTVTLRCDPISGHDNLYWYRRVMGKEIKFLLHFVKESKQDESGMPNNRFLAERTGGTYSTLKVQPAELEDSGVYFCASSPSGTLPDTQYFGPGTRLTVL.

The rearrangement joins TRBV15 to TRBJ1-5, with 10 bases that match TRBD1. CDR1 is LNHNV and CDR2 is YYDKDF in the germline V gene (reference sequence). The CDR3 is made up of 14 amino acids. With 3 bases clipped from V and 7 bases from J, the junction kept 3 bases outside the gene matches. CDR3 sequence: CATSRADRGQPQHF. CDR3 coding DNA: TGTGCCACCAGCAGGGCGGACAGGGGGCAGCCCCAGCATTTT.

The genes are TRBV27 and TRBJ2-1, with D possibly TRBD2 on 5 matching bases. The CDR3 totals 16 residues. The V end was cut by 5 bases, the J end by 5 bases, with 19 bases between. The germline V gene has CDR1 MNHEY and CDR2 SMNVEV (reference sequence). CDR3 region: CASSPQRTLPDNEQFF. The CDR3 DNA is TGTGCCAGCAGTCCGCAGCGGACTCTACCGGACAATGAGCAGTTCTTC.

This chain joins TRBV11-2 and TRBJ1-2; 8 nucleotides match TRBD1. V lost 4 bases to trimming and J lost 4 bases; unmatched junction nucleotides: 8. The CDR3 covers 15 residues. Germline V gives CDR1 SGHAT, CDR2 FQNNGV. The CDR3, as DNA: TGTGCCAGCAGCTCTATCCGGGACAGGCCCTATGGCTACACCTTC. Translating gives CASSSIRDRPYGYTF.

The J gene is TRBJ1-2, the V gene TRBV9, with 7 bases fitting TRBD1. J lost 2 bases, V lost 5 bases, and 6 bases had no gene match. The CDR3 runs to 14 residues. The germline gives CDR1 SGDLS, CDR2 YYNGEE. In DNA, the CDR3 is TGTGCCAGCAGAGAGGGGGCCTCGAACTATGGCTACACCTTC. It translates to CASREGASNYGYTF.

The V call is TRBV29-1, the J call TRBJ2-3; D assignment may be TRBD1 or TRBD2 (5 bases each). Trimming removed 8 bases at V and 5 bases at J, with 17 bases between. Germline loops: CDR1 SQVTM, CDR2 ANQGSEA. This CDR3 has 13 amino acids. CDR3 residues: CSIPGGVRDTQYF. In DNA form, the CDR3 reads TGCAGCATCCCTGGGGGAGTCCGAGATACGCAGTATTTT.

The V and J genes are TRBV5-5 and TRBJ2-2; D is undetermined. This CDR3 is 17 amino acids long. Per the germline V gene, CDR1 is SGHKS and CDR2 is YYEKEE (reference sequence). V lost 4 bases and J 4 bases, leaving 20 bases between the germline ends. The CDR3 DNA reads TGTGCCAGCAGCCGGGTCGACCCAACAAGGTTCACCGGGGAGCTGTTTTTT. It is translated as CASSRVDPTRFTGELFF.

V is TRBV11-2 and J is TRBJ2-2, with a tentative D call TRBD2 (6 bases). V gave up 6 bases and J gave up 4 bases, with 12 bases separating them. The germline CDR1 and CDR2 sequences are SGHAT and FQNNGV. There are 14 residues in the CDR3. The CDR3 spells CASRFGTVTGELFF. CDR3 nucleotides: TGTGCCAGCAGATTCGGGACTGTCACCGGGGAGCTGTTTTTT.

V usage is TRBV5-1 and J usage is TRBJ2-7, with 10 positions matching TRBD2. The CDR3 totals 15 residues. From germline, CDR1 is SGHRS and CDR2 YFSETQ. Trimming cost V 2 bases and J 3 bases; bases outside gene matches: 5. For the CDR3, the DNA is TGCGCCAGCAGCTTCCTGGGACTAGCGAACTACGAGCAGTACTTC. It translates to CASSFLGLANYEQYF.

The J gene is TRBJ2-3, the V gene TRBV30, with 9 bases lining up with TRBD1. The CDR3 runs to 15 residues. V was pared by 2 bases and J by 0 bases, with 3 bases of the junction left unmatched. Germline V gives CDR1 GTSNPN, CDR2 SVGIG (reference sequence). The CDR3 loop is CAWSTGGLSTDTQYF. CDR3 DNA: TGTGCCTGGAGTACAGGGGGCTTGAGCACAGATACGCAGTATTTT.

The chain joins TRBV13 to TRBJ2-2; D perhaps matches TRBD2 (5 bases). CDR1 and CDR2 from the germline V gene are PRHDT and FYEKMQ (reference sequence). The CDR3 runs to 15 residues. The V and J ends lost 5 bases and 4 bases respectively, with 14 bases between them. The CDR3 DNA reads as TGTGCCAGCAGCCCTTCCACCCTAGCCACCGGGGAGCTGTTTTTT. The encoded protein is CASSPSTLATGELFF.

The chain employs TRBV7-9 and TRBJ1-2, with 8 positions matching TRBD1. CDR3 length: 16 amino acids. J gave up 0 bases and V 5 bases, and 8 bases lay outside the gene matches. CDR1 SEHNR and CDR2 FQNEAQ come from the germline V gene (reference sequence). The CDR3 loop is CASSTPGGETNYGYTF. The CDR3 coding sequence is TGTGCCAGCAGCACCCCAGGGGGCGAAACTAACTATGGCTACACCTTC. Based on the CDR3 plus reference TRBV7-9 and TRBJ1-2, the full variable domain is DTGVSQNPRHKITKRGQNVTFRCDPISEHNRLYWYRQTLGQGPEFLTYFQNEAQLEKSRLLSDRFSAERPKGSFSTLEIQRTEQGDSAMYLCASSTPGGETNYGYTFGSGTRLTVV.

This sequence joins TRBV7-8 and TRBJ2-6; D not resolved. The germline V gene encodes CDR1 SGHVS and CDR2 FQNEAQ. The V end lost 1 base, the J end lost 0 bases, and 7 bases lay between the germline ends. The CDR3 covers 16 residues. CDR3 sequence (DNA): TGTGCCAGCAGCTTAGTGGGGTTCTCTGGGGCCAACGTCCTGACTTTC. As protein: CASSLVGFSGANVLTF.

This sequence joins TRBV28 and TRBJ2-1; no clear D. This CDR3 region has 11 residues. CDR1 MDHEN and CDR2 SYDVKM come from the germline V gene. V was shortened by 5 bases and J by 3 bases, with 2 bases between the two germline ends. CDR3 DNA sequence: TGTGCCAGCAGTAACTACAATGAGCAGTTCTTC. Its protein product is CASSNYNEQFF.

V is TRBV19 and J is TRBJ1-5, with D maybe TRBD1 (6 bases). V was trimmed by 5 bases and J by 5 bases, leaving 13 bases between them. The CDR3 totals 14 residues. Looked up from germline, CDR1 is LNHDA and CDR2 is SQIVND (reference sequence). The CDR3 reads CASSLLQGDQPQHF. Here the CDR3 DNA reads TGTGCCAGTAGTCTTTTACAGGGAGATCAGCCCCAGCATTTT.

The rearrangement joins TRBV30 to TRBJ2-7; D uncertain. The CDR3 sequence is 13 residues long. Trimming took 1 base from V and 3 from J, leaving 10 bases between them. The germline gives CDR1 GTSNPN, CDR2 SVGIG (reference sequence). The CDR3 loop is CAWSENNGYEQYF. The CDR3 DNA reads TGTGCCTGGAGTGAGAATAATGGCTACGAGCAGTACTTC.

The rearrangement links TRBV6-5 to TRBJ2-1, with 8 bases fitting TRBD2. The J segment lost 14 bases and the V segment lost 5 bases, leaving 17 bases of the junction unmatched. Germline-derived CDR1 and CDR2 are MNHEY and SVGAGI. The CDR3 covers 15 residues. The CDR3: CASSQEPGLEWGKFF. CDR3 coding DNA: TGTGCCAGCAGTCAAGAACCGGGACTAGAGTGGGGAAAGTTCTTC.

On this clone itself: A read error may account for a junction end that differs from germline. The CDR3 region has the DNA TGTGCTAGCAGCTCAACCCTATTTAGCAATCAGCCCCAGCATTTT. This encodes CASSSTLFSNQPQHF. The chain couples TRBV7-7 to TRBJ1-5, with no clear D. Looked up from germline, CDR1 is SSHAT and CDR2 is FNYEAQ (reference sequence). This CDR3 has 15 amino acids.

The chain couples TRBV14 to TRBJ2-5, with D perhaps TRBD1 (5 bases). This CDR3 has 15 amino acids. The germline V gene has CDR1 SGHDN and CDR2 FVKESK. Trimming stripped 0 bases from V and 10 bases from J, with 18 bases between. The DNA of the CDR3 is TGTGCCAGCAGCCAAGATTATGCGCGACAGTTAAACCAGTACTTC. Translation: CASSQDYARQLNQYF.

The rearrangement links TRBV29-1 to TRBJ2-4; 8 positions match TRBD1. From germline, CDR1 is SQVTM and CDR2 ANQGSEA. J gave up 1 base and V 2 bases, and 4 bases lay outside the gene matches. The CDR3 has 15 residues. Here the CDR3 reads CSVEPTGEAKNIQYF. The CDR3 bases are TGCAGCGTTGAACCGACAGGGGAGGCCAAAAACATTCAGTACTTC.

To note about this clone: A read error may produce the germline difference seen at one junction end. The chain is built from TRBV27 and TRBJ2-7; D is possibly TRBD1 or TRBD2 (5 bases each). The CDR3 loop spans 11 amino acids. Germline-derived CDR1 and CDR2 are MNHEY and SMNVEV (reference sequence). CDR3 residues: CCSGRFVEQYF. The DNA for the CDR3 is TGCTGCTCGGGACGATTCGTCGAGCAGTACTTC.

The J gene is TRBJ2-7, the V gene TRBV5-1, with 7 positions matching TRBD1. V dropped 0 bases and J dropped 2; count of bases not matched to a gene: 5. This CDR3 has 15 amino acids. In germline, CDR1 is SGHRS, CDR2 YFSETQ. CDR3 amino acids: CASSLVGQGAYEQYF. The CDR3 region has the DNA TGCGCCAGCAGCTTGGTAGGGCAGGGGGCCTACGAGCAGTACTTC.

For the CDR3, the DNA is TGTGCCAGCAGATCGGACCGCGCGTGGGGCTACACCTTC. Translation: CASRSDRAWGYTF. This chain links TRBV5-6 with TRBJ1-2; D is unclear. This CDR3 region has 13 residues. Trimming pared 5 bases from V and 8 bases from J, leaving 16 bases between. Germline CDR1 SGHDT, CDR2 YYEEEE.

V usage is TRBV11-2 and J usage is TRBJ2-3; 12 positions agree with TRBD2. The ends lost 1 base at V and 2 bases at J; junction bases unmatched: 4. The CDR3 is 17 residues long. Looked up from germline, CDR1 is SGHAT and CDR2 is FQNNGV. The DNA for the CDR3 is TGTGCCAGCAGCTTAGGTGGACTAGCGGGAAACACAGATACGCAGTATTTT. Protein product: CASSLGGLAGNTDTQYF.

The rearrangement uses TRBV6-5 and TRBJ1-1; TRBD1 might be the D (6 bases). CDR3 size: 12 residues. Germline V gene lookup returns CDR1 MNHEY and CDR2 SVGAGI. V lost 5 bases, J lost 10 bases, and 14 bases lay in between. This CDR3 reads CASSLWGGGAFF. CDR3 bases: TGTGCCAGCAGTCTATGGGGGGGCGGAGCTTTCTTT.

The chain has TRBV7-9 and TRBJ2-1, with D perhaps matching TRBD1 or TRBD2 (6 bases each). The germline CDR1 and CDR2 sequences are SEHNR and FQNEAQ (reference sequence). The V end lost 7 bases, the J end lost 0 bases, and 13 bases lay between the germline ends. There are 15 residues in the CDR3. Here the CDR3 DNA reads TGTGCCAGCATTATAGGGGGGAGCTCCTACAATGAGCAGTTCTTC. It is translated as CASIIGGSSYNEQFF.

The chain links TRBV29-1 to TRBJ2-7, with D uncertain. Trimming shortened V by 5 bases and J by 2 bases, and 13 bases separated the two germline ends. Germline V gene data show CDR1 as SQVTM and CDR2 as ANQGSEA. The CDR3 is 13 residues long. The DNA of the CDR3 is TGCAGCGTTTTAGAAGGGAATACCTACGAGCAGTACTTC. Its protein is CSVLEGNTYEQYF.

The CDR3 loop reads CASSSRDSSYNEQFF. Written as DNA, the CDR3 is TGTGCCAGCAGTTCCCGGGACAGCAGCTACAATGAGCAGTTCTTC. The chain has TRBV27 and TRBJ2-1; 7 bases align to TRBD1. CDR3 length equals 15 residues. CDR1 MNHEY and CDR2 SMNVEV come from the germline V gene (reference sequence). After removal of 4 bases from V and 3 bases from J, the junction contained 6 bases not matched to a gene.

The V and J genes are TRBV7-9 and TRBJ2-1, with 7 positions matching TRBD1. Germline trimming cut 3 bases from V and 5 bases from J; bases unmatched to any gene: 7. The CDR3 contains 15 residues. CDR1 is SEHNR and CDR2 is FQNEAQ in the germline V gene (reference sequence). The CDR3 DNA follows: TGTGCCAGCAGCTTCTATGTGCAGGGGGACAATGAGCAGTTCTTC. Translating it yields CASSFYVQGDNEQFF.

The chain employs TRBV6-5 and TRBJ2-3, with TRBD1 matching 8 bases. Germline trimming cut 9 bases from V and 11 bases from J; bases unmatched to any gene: 4. Germline V gene data show CDR1 as MNHEY and CDR2 as SVGAGI. The CDR3 has 10 residues. The chain's CDR3 is CASGQGKQYF. Here the CDR3 DNA reads TGTGCCAGTGGACAGGGAAAGCAGTATTTT.

The chain is built from TRBV27 and TRBJ2-3, with D unclear. V lost 4 bases, J lost 4 bases, and 15 bases lay in between. This CDR3 region has 15 residues. Germline CDR1 reads MNHEY; CDR2 reads SMNVEV (reference sequence). CDR3 bases: TGTGCCAGCAGTTCGTCAGACCCTACCCCAGATACGCAGTATTTT. This sequence encodes CASSSSDPTPDTQYF.